These 30 T cell receptor beta chains share one sample of origin, sequenced in a study of control samples from healthy donors and cancer patients. The method was immunoSEQ multiplex PCR; TCRdb's version includes in-frame clones alone and lacks a portion of them. The table shows 65,000 to 95,000 clones, with approximately 87% occurring only once. The sequenced sample consisted of blood. The receptors stem from a man between 50 and 59 years old in good health.

V and J are TRBV27 and TRBJ1-2, with D tentatively TRBD1 (5 bases). From germline, CDR1 is MNHEY and CDR2 SMNVEV (reference sequence). The V gene lost 7 bases and the J gene lost 2 bases, with 14 bases spanning the gap. This CDR3 region has 14 residues. This CDR3 reads CASTPVGGNYGYTF. The CDR3 nucleotides are TGTGCCAGCACCCCCGTTGGGGGAAACTATGGCTACACCTTC.

The chain combines TRBV7-2 with TRBJ2-3; D gene ambiguous. V was shortened by 1 base and J by 4 bases, with 9 bases between the two germline ends. Germline CDR1 reads SGHTA; CDR2 reads FQGNSA. The CDR3 is 14 amino acids. For the CDR3, the DNA is TGTGCCAGCAGCTTAGTTGACCTGCCAGATACGCAGTATTTT. Protein product: CASSLVDLPDTQYF.

This sequence joins TRBV11-1 and TRBJ2-3, with no clear D. This CDR3 has 16 amino acids. CDR1 SGHAT and CDR2 FQDESV come from the germline V gene (reference sequence). V lost 3 bases and J 0 bases, leaving 13 bases between the germline ends. The CDR3 spells CASSFENGHSTDTQYF. Here the CDR3 DNA reads TGTGCCAGCAGCTTTGAAAACGGGCACAGCACAGATACGCAGTATTTT.

The J gene is TRBJ1-1, the V gene TRBV30; D unclear. This CDR3 is 11 amino acids long. V was pared by 4 bases and J by 8 bases, with 11 bases between. Germline assignment: CDR1 GTSNPN and CDR2 SVGIG (reference sequence). The CDR3 DNA sequence: TGTGCCTGGATTTGGGTGGGGGAAGCTTTCTTT. It codes for CAWIWVGEAFF.

The chain employs TRBV4-2 and TRBJ2-1; possibly TRBD2 for D (6 bases). Germline-derived CDR1 and CDR2 are LGHNA and YNFKEQ. Trimming took 1 base from V and 5 from J, leaving 15 bases between them. The CDR3 spans 16 residues. CDR3 DNA: TGTGCCAGCAGCCAAGTTTCCCGGGCGGGGAACAATGAGCAGTTCTTC. Amino acids: CASSQVSRAGNNEQFF.

This sequence joins TRBV19 and TRBJ2-7; 8 nucleotides align to TRBD1. This CDR3 is 15 amino acids long. Unmatched junction bases numbered 9, after V lost 6 bases and J lost 2 bases. Germline CDR1 LNHDA, CDR2 SQIVND (reference sequence). CDR3 sequence: CASRRGGQVTYEQYF. In DNA, the CDR3 is TGTGCCAGTAGACGAGGGGGACAGGTCACCTACGAGCAGTACTTC.

The chain is built from TRBV24-1 and TRBJ1-2; D remains unclear. V lost 4 bases and J 4 bases, leaving 9 bases between the germline ends. Germline values: CDR1 KGHDR, CDR2 SFDVKD. The CDR3 has 13 amino acids. CDR3 coding DNA: TGTGCCACCAGTGACCCAGGCTTCTATGGCTACACCTTC. Protein product: CATSDPGFYGYTF.

The chain couples TRBV6-6 to TRBJ2-1; TRBD2 matches at 10 bases. Germline assignment: CDR1 MNHNY and CDR2 SVGAGI (reference sequence). The V and J ends lost 11 bases and 0 bases, in that order; junction bases with no gene match: 10. The CDR3 length is 16 residues. The CDR3 DNA sequence: TGTGCCGCTAGCCGAGGACTAGCGGACTCCTACAATGAGCAGTTCTTC. Amino acids: CAASRGLADSYNEQFF.

The gene calls are TRBV7-2 and TRBJ2-1, with 10 bases aligning to TRBD1. This CDR3 comprises 15 residues. Per the germline V gene, CDR1 is SGHTA and CDR2 is FQGNSA. V was pared by 4 bases and J by 2 bases, with 2 bases of the junction left unmatched. CDR3 region: CASSWTGGAYNEQFF. The CDR3, as DNA: TGTGCCAGCAGCTGGACAGGGGGTGCCTACAATGAGCAGTTCTTC.

The chain combines TRBV4-1 with TRBJ2-5; perhaps TRBD2 as D (7 bases). The V and J ends lost 6 bases and 1 base respectively, with 15 bases between them. CDR1 and CDR2 from the germline V gene are MGHRA and YSYEKL. The CDR3 consists of 15 residues. The CDR3 loop is CASSWGRGAQETQYF. DNA of the CDR3: TGCGCCAGCAGTTGGGGACGGGGGGCCCAAGAGACCCAGTACTTC.

This chain joins TRBV9 and TRBJ1-2; 7 nucleotides align to TRBD1. The germline V gene has CDR1 SGDLS and CDR2 YYNGEE. This CDR3 comprises 13 residues. The ends lost 4 bases at V and 4 bases at J; junction bases unmatched: 4. The DNA for the CDR3 is TGTGCCAGCAGCCCAGGGGACAGCTATGGCTACACCTTC. It specifies CASSPGDSYGYTF.

The CDR3 DNA reads TGTGCCAGCAGCCCCGGGGATACCTACAATGAGCAGTTCTTC. Protein: CASSPGDTYNEQFF. The chain recombines TRBV6-5 with TRBJ2-1; D may be TRBD2 (5 bases). The CDR3 has 14 amino acids. Trimming took off 6 bases at V and 2 bases at J, with 11 bases between the two ends. The germline gives CDR1 MNHEY, CDR2 SVGAGI.

The rearrangement joins TRBV10-3 to TRBJ2-2, with 10 bases that match TRBD2. V shed 7 bases, J shed 4 bases, and the junction held 3 bases outside the gene matches. This CDR3 has 14 residues. The germline CDR1 and CDR2 sequences are ENHRY and SYGVKD. CDR3 in DNA: TGTGCCATCAAGCCTAGCGGGGGCACCGGGGAGCTGTTTTTT. Its translation: CAIKPSGGTGELFF.

J is TRBJ2-3 and V is TRBV4-1, with TRBD1 matching 9 bases. The ends lost 3 bases at V and 4 bases at J; junction bases unmatched: 11. From germline, CDR1 is MGHRA and CDR2 YSYEKL. The CDR3 runs to 17 residues. The CDR3 DNA follows: TGCGCCAGCAGCCAGCTGGAGGGGACAGGGTGGTCAGATACGCAGTATTTT. It encodes CASSQLEGTGWSDTQYF.

The J gene is TRBJ1-1, the V gene TRBV7-3; 7 bases line up with TRBD1. The V and J ends lost 5 bases and 4 bases, in that order; junction bases with no gene match: 10. The CDR3 runs 15 residues. CDR1 and CDR2 from the germline V gene are SGHTA and FQGTGA. As DNA, the CDR3 is TGTGCCAGCAGCCGACAAGGGGGCGGCGGCACTGAAGCTTTCTTT. Its translation is CASSRQGGGGTEAFF.

As to this clone: Other nucleotide sequences from this sample produce the same CDR3. The chain is built from TRBV5-8 and TRBJ1-6; D gene uncertain. Trimming stripped 0 bases from V and 8 bases from J, with 6 bases between. The germline V gene has CDR1 SGHTS and CDR2 YDEGEE. CDR3 length: 13 residues. CDR3 coding DNA: TGTGCCAGCAGCTTGGCCGGTGATTCACCCCTCCACTTT. Its translation is CASSLAGDSPLHF.

The rearrangement uses TRBV12-3 or TRBV12-4 and TRBJ1-2, with TRBD1 identical over 7 bases. V dropped 7 bases and J dropped 5; count of bases not matched to a gene: 4. The CDR3 is 12 residues long. DNA of the CDR3: TGTGCCAGCAAGACAGGGCGGTATGGCTACACCTTC. Translating it yields CASKTGRYGYTF.

Here the CDR3 DNA reads TGCGCCAGCAGCTTGGAGTCTCCGGGGAACACTGAAGCTTTCTTT. This sequence encodes CASSLESPGNTEAFF. The J gene is TRBJ1-1, the V gene TRBV5-1, with D unclear. CDR1 SGHRS and CDR2 YFSETQ come from the germline V gene. Trimming removed 0 bases at V and 1 base at J, with 10 bases between. This CDR3 comprises 15 residues.

The rearrangement joins TRBV13 to TRBJ1-2; TRBD1 matches 7 bases. Germline CDR1 PRHDT, CDR2 FYEKMQ (reference sequence). The V gene end was trimmed by 5 bases and the J gene end by 2 bases; junction bases not matched to a gene: 8. There are 15 residues in the CDR3. As DNA, the CDR3 is TGTGCCAGCAGCCGAGGGGACAGAGTAAACTATGGCTACACCTTC. Its translation is CASSRGDRVNYGYTF.

The chain employs TRBV18 and TRBJ2-1; 12 bases align to TRBD2. This CDR3 has 14 residues. V lost 8 bases to trimming and J lost 6 bases; unmatched junction nucleotides: 5. CDR1 is KGHSH, CDR2 LQKENI, per germline. The CDR3 reads CASEGTSGPNEQFF. In DNA form, the CDR3 reads TGTGCCAGCGAGGGGACTAGCGGGCCCAATGAGCAGTTCTTC.

V is TRBV9 and J is TRBJ2-1; TRBD1 is a possible D gene (6 bases). CDR1 SGDLS and CDR2 YYNGEE come from the germline V gene. Trimming left V 4 bases short and J 7 bases short, with 15 bases between. There are 14 residues in the CDR3. CDR3 in DNA: TGTGCCAGCAGCCTACTGACAGGAACTAATGAGCAGTTCTTC. Protein product: CASSLLTGTNEQFF.

This clone was seen just once. The chain joins TRBV6-5 to TRBJ1-1; no clear D. V was clipped by 5 bases and J by 1 base, with 11 bases between them. This CDR3 is built from 14 residues. Germline values: CDR1 MNHEY, CDR2 SVGAGI. The CDR3 spells CASSRTLENTEAFF. CDR3 DNA: TGTGCCAGCAGTCGGACCCTGGAGAACACTGAAGCTTTCTTT.

The CDR3 sequence: CASSKAVERLAGAYEQYF. The CDR3, as DNA: TGTGCCAGCAGCAAAGCAGTAGAAAGACTAGCGGGAGCCTACGAGCAGTACTTC. This chain uses TRBV21-1 with TRBJ2-7; TRBD2, as called in the table, went unchecked against the DNA. TRBV21-1 is designated a pseudogene. The CDR3 has 18 residues.

This chain joins TRBV2 and TRBJ1-5, with D unclear. The germline CDR1 and CDR2 sequences are SNHLY and FYNNEI. Trimming left V 1 base short and J 2 bases short, with 12 bases between. The CDR3 runs 16 residues. The chain's CDR3 is CASSEEPIAGNQPQHF. CDR3 DNA: TGTGCCAGCAGTGAAGAACCGATAGCGGGCAATCAGCCCCAGCATTTT.

The V call is TRBV4-2, the J call TRBJ2-3; D is undetermined. The CDR3 contains 14 residues. V shed 0 bases and J shed 4 bases, with 8 bases lying between them. Per the germline V gene, CDR1 is LGHNA and CDR2 is YNFKEQ. This chain's CDR3 is CASSQDRTPDTQYF. CDR3 coding DNA: TGTGCCAGCAGCCAAGACAGGACCCCAGATACGCAGTATTTT.

The rearrangement links TRBV12-5 to TRBJ1-1; D unclear. The germline V and J ends were trimmed by 1 base and 0 bases, with 3 bases remaining between them. The CDR3 runs 13 residues. Germline lookup yields CDR1 LGHNT and CDR2 FRNRAP. The CDR3, as DNA: TGTGCTAGTGGTTTGGCGGTGAACACTGAAGCTTTCTTT. Translation gives CASGLAVNTEAFF.

This clone was counted between two and nine times. The chain recombines TRBV3-1 (or the pseudogene TRBV3-2) with TRBJ1-2; 8 bases agree with TRBD1. V lost 1 base and J lost 3; bases outside the gene matches: 7. CDR1 and CDR2 (germline): LGHDT, YNNKEL (reference sequence). This CDR3 has 16 amino acids. CDR3 region: CASSQAPQGAYYGYTF. The CDR3 nucleotides are TGTGCCAGCAGCCAAGCCCCCCAGGGGGCTTACTATGGCTACACCTTC.

The chain is built from TRBV12-3 or TRBV12-4 and TRBJ1-4; D is undetermined. The CDR3 has 13 amino acids. Trimming pared 0 bases from V and 8 bases from J, leaving 7 bases between. CDR3 region: CASSLAAVEKLFF. CDR3 nucleotides: TGTGCCAGCAGTTTAGCGGCGGTGGAAAAACTGTTTTTT.

J is TRBJ1-1 and V is TRBV30; the D is unclear. Germline CDR1 GTSNPN, CDR2 SVGIG (reference sequence). The CDR3 covers 12 residues. Between the trimmed V and J ends, which lost 4 bases and 1 base, there was a span of 7 bases. The CDR3 nucleotides read TGTGCCTGGACCGGACCGAACACTGAAGCTTTCTTT. Translation: CAWTGPNTEAFF.

This clone was recorded only once. The V call is TRBV19, the J call TRBJ2-1, with D maybe TRBD2 (6 bases). The CDR3 consists of 13 residues. Germline CDR1 and CDR2: LNHDA and SQIVND (reference sequence). Deletions cut 7 bases from V and 4 bases from J, with 11 bases between. The CDR3: CASIGSGYNEQFF. DNA for the CDR3: TGTGCCAGTATTGGTAGCGGATACAATGAGCAGTTCTTC.